Shown below are 13 T cell receptor beta chains from a single sample sequenced in a study of blood T cell repertoires in COVID-19. Assay used: immunoSEQ multiplex PCR; TCRdb lists only in-frame clones, some missing. The sample includes 40,000 to 60,000 clones, around 84% of them seen just once. Sequencing used peripheral blood. The receptor set was obtained from a man aged 45-65 years with active COVID-19.

This chain links TRBV6-5 with TRBJ2-5; TRBD2 agrees at 9 bases. The CDR3 is 14 amino acids. The V gene end was trimmed by 8 bases and the J gene end by 2 bases; junction bases not matched to a gene: 6. Germline assignment: CDR1 MNHEY and CDR2 SVGAGI. In DNA form, the CDR3 reads TGTGCCAGCGGGGTCCTAGCGGGACAAGAGACCCAGTACTTC. Its translation is CASGVLAGQETQYF.

The V gene is TRBV19, the J gene TRBJ1-1; D not resolved. V lost 4 bases and J 3 bases, leaving 9 bases between the germline ends. Germline CDR1 is LNHDA and CDR2 is SQIVND (reference sequence). This CDR3 is 13 amino acids long. In DNA, the CDR3 is TGTGCCAGTAGTACCCAGAGGGACACTGAAGCTTTCTTT. Translating it yields CASSTQRDTEAFF.

This chain joins TRBV6-5 and TRBJ1-3; TRBD1 might be the D (6 bases). Per the germline V gene, CDR1 is MNHEY and CDR2 is SVGAGI. Deletions cut 5 bases from V and 4 bases from J, with 15 bases between. The CDR3 is 15 residues long. The CDR3 sequence: CASSRGAGPGNTIYF. As DNA, the CDR3 is TGTGCCAGCAGTCGGGGGGCAGGACCCGGAAACACCATATATTTT.

The V gene is TRBV6-1, the J gene TRBJ2-1, with 8 bases identical to TRBD2. The CDR3 spans 16 residues. Losses at the gene ends were 4 bases for V and 8 bases for J; bases not matched to a gene: 13. The germline CDR1 and CDR2 sequences are MNHNS and SASEGT. CDR3 amino acids: CASSGRLTGGAYEQFF. CDR3 bases: TGTGCCAGCAGTGGACGACTCACGGGGGGGGCTTATGAGCAGTTCTTC.

Only a few counts were recorded for this clone. V gene TRBV5-4 combines with J gene TRBJ2-2; weak D call: TRBD1 (6 bases). CDR1 is SGHNT, CDR2 YYREEE, per germline (reference sequence). This CDR3 contains 14 residues. Trimming removed 4 bases from V and 0 bases from J, with 7 bases in between. CDR3 region: CASSRDTNTGELFF. The CDR3 DNA sequence: TGTGCCAGCAGCCGGGACACGAACACCGGGGAGCTGTTTTTT.

The CDR3: CASSSQGGFSYEQYF. The CDR3 DNA reads TGTGCCAGCAGTTCGCAAGGGGGCTTCTCCTACGAGCAGTACTTC. The chain carries TRBV6-5 and TRBJ2-7; 7 positions match TRBD1. Per the germline V gene, CDR1 is MNHEY and CDR2 is SVGAGI. The junction had 6 bases not matched to a gene; V was cut back by 4 bases and J by 0 bases. The CDR3 contains 15 residues.

The chain recombines TRBV9 with TRBJ2-5; 8 bases are a match to TRBD1. V gave up 3 bases and J gave up 7 bases; unmatched junction bases: 14. Germline V CDR1 and CDR2: SGDLS, YYNGEE. This CDR3 has 16 amino acids. The DNA for the CDR3 is TGTGCCAGCAGCGCAGCAGGGGGCCGTTCTGCCGGGACCCAGTACTTC. Translating it yields CASSAAGGRSAGTQYF. Combining the CDR3 with reference TRBV9 and TRBJ2-5 gives the whole variable domain DSGVTQTPKHLITATGQRVTLRCSPRSGDLSVYWYQQSLDQGLQFLIQYYNGEERAKGNILERFSAQQFPDLHSELNLSSLELGDSALYFCASSAAGGRSAGTQYFGPGTRLLVL.

J is TRBJ1-1 and V is TRBV19; maybe TRBD1 (5 bases). The CDR3 has 14 amino acids. Germline V gene sequence: CDR1 LNHDA, CDR2 SQIVND (reference sequence). Trimming removed 7 bases from V and 4 bases from J, with 16 bases in between. The CDR3 bases are TGTGCCAGTACTCCGGGTGGGGCGCCCACTGAAGCTTTCTTT. It codes for CASTPGGAPTEAFF.

This rearrangement joins TRBV2 to TRBJ1-1; 7 bases map to TRBD1. The CDR3 consists of 15 residues. Trimming cost V 2 bases and J 3 bases; bases outside gene matches: 6. Per germline, CDR1 SNHLY and CDR2 FYNNEI. The chain's CDR3 is CASSERGRGDTEAFF. In nucleotides, the CDR3 is TGTGCCAGCAGTGAAAGGGGCAGGGGGGACACTGAAGCTTTCTTT.

The chain is built from TRBV10-1 and TRBJ2-1; the match to TRBD2 covers 10 bases. This CDR3 has 16 amino acids. Looked up from germline, CDR1 is WNHNN and CDR2 is SYGVQD (reference sequence). The ends lost 3 bases at V and 6 bases at J; junction bases unmatched: 8. This CDR3 is CASSDQRGGLGNEQFF. DNA for the CDR3: TGCGCCAGCAGTGATCAGCGGGGGGGCTTGGGCAATGAGCAGTTCTTC.

The chain joins TRBV10-3 to TRBJ1-1; tentative D call: TRBD1 (6 bases). Per germline, CDR1 ENHRY and CDR2 SYGVKD. CDR3 length: 13 amino acids. Trimming shortened V by 6 bases and J by 5 bases, and 13 bases separated the two germline ends. DNA for the CDR3: TGTGCCATCAGCCGGAAGGGGGGGACTGAAGCTTTCTTT. Encoded protein: CAISRKGGTEAFF.

This chain uses TRBV3-1 (or the pseudogene TRBV3-2) with TRBJ2-7, with TRBD2 matching over 7 bases. Germline V gives CDR1 LGHDT, CDR2 YNNKEL (reference sequence). The CDR3 covers 17 residues. J was trimmed by 5 bases and V by 0 bases; bases with no gene match: 13. The CDR3 spells CASSQDSGGGQINEQYF. In DNA form, the CDR3 reads TGTGCCAGCAGCCAAGATAGTGGGGGAGGGCAGATCAACGAGCAGTACTTC.

The rearrangement uses TRBV11-2 and TRBJ2-1, with D possibly TRBD1 on 7 matching bases. Per the germline V gene, CDR1 is SGHAT and CDR2 is FQNNGV. This CDR3 is built from 17 residues. Deletions cut 5 bases from V and 0 bases from J, with 17 bases between. The chain's CDR3 is CASSTPRDSHSYNEQFF. The CDR3 DNA reads TGTGCCAGCAGCACCCCGCGGGACAGCCACTCCTACAATGAGCAGTTCTTC. Variable domain in full (rest from reference TRBV11-2 and TRBJ2-1): EAGVAQSPRYKIIEKRQSVAFWCNPISGHATLYWYQQILGQGPKLLIQFQNNGVVDDSQLPKDRFSAERLKGVDSTLKIQPAKLEDSAVYLCASSTPRDSHSYNEQFFGPGTRLTVL.